The 17 T cell receptor beta chains given below trace back to one sample, sequenced in a study of blood T cell dynamics during melanoma immunotherapy (dated by TCRdb to about 2020). Libraries were constructed by the immunoSEQ multiplex PCR assay. The clones in this table, taken by TCRdb from immuneACCESS, are in-frame only. Not every clone is retained; where verified, under half of the shortfall comes from an unresolved V gene, and the cause of the rest is unknown. The sample yields 8,500 to 14,000 clones; around four fifths were counted once. The ten largest clones represent 19% of the sample. Interpreted using the paper, the time point label stands for: pre-treatment baseline. Source: blood, taken from a patient treated with checkpoint blockade. These receptors all stem from a human donor with melanoma.

The chain has TRBV27 and TRBJ1-2; D not certain. This CDR3 has 13 residues. Germline V lookup: CDR1 MNHEY, CDR2 SMNVEV (reference sequence). The V and J ends lost 6 bases and 3 bases respectively, with 11 bases between them. The CDR3 sequence is CASSPSQYYGYTF. CDR3 DNA: TGTGCCAGCAGCCCGAGTCAGTACTATGGCTACACCTTC.

There are a few counts of this clone. Germline and junction disagree at one end, which may indicate a read error. J is TRBJ1-1 and V is TRBV14; TRBD1 matches 7 bases. The CDR3 has 15 residues. Per germline, CDR1 SGHDN and CDR2 FVKESK. The CDR3 region has the DNA TGTGCCAGCAGTCAAGAGGGGGCCCTTAACACTGAAGCTTTCTTT. Translated, it gives CASSQEGALNTEAFF.

The chain links TRBV18 to TRBJ2-4, with TRBD1 as a possible D gene (6 bases). The V end was cut by 8 bases, the J end by 2 bases, with 13 bases between. Germline V gene sequence: CDR1 KGHSH, CDR2 LQKENI. The CDR3 has 14 residues. The CDR3 region has the DNA TGTGCCAGCCAAACAGGGTCCCCCAAAAACATTCAGTACTTC. Translating gives CASQTGSPKNIQYF. Variable domain in full (rest from reference TRBV18 and TRBJ2-4): NAGVMQNPRHLVRRRGQEARLRCSPMKGHSHVYWYRQLPEEGLKFMVYLQKENIIDESGMPKERFSAEFPKEGPSILRIQQVVRGDSAAYFCASQTGSPKNIQYFGAGTRLSVL.

V gene TRBV13 combines with J gene TRBJ1-2; D is uncertain. The germline V gene encodes CDR1 PRHDT and CDR2 FYEKMQ (reference sequence). The CDR3 is 12 amino acids. With 5 bases removed from V and 4 bases from J, the gap between germline ends came to 8 bases. The CDR3 spells CASSTPSYGYTF. The CDR3 bases are TGTGCCAGCAGCACCCCAAGCTATGGCTACACCTTC.

The chain couples TRBV6-5 to TRBJ1-3, with 8 bases that match TRBD1. The CDR3 sequence is 11 residues long. With 8 bases clipped from V and 11 bases from J, the junction kept 5 bases outside the gene matches. CDR1 and CDR2 (germline): MNHEY, SVGAGI. The CDR3 spells CASGETGAIYF. In DNA, the CDR3 is TGTGCCAGCGGGGAGACAGGGGCCATATATTTT.

The chain is built from TRBV10-2 and TRBJ1-4, with D uncertain. The V end was cut by 3 bases, the J end by 4 bases, with 9 bases between. Per germline, CDR1 WSHSY and CDR2 SAAADI. CDR3 length equals 14 residues. The CDR3 region is CASSDGGSNEKLFF. DNA of the CDR3: TGCGCCAGCAGTGATGGCGGCAGTAATGAAAAACTGTTTTTT.

The V call is TRBV19, the J call TRBJ1-1; D possibly corresponds to TRBD1 (6 bases). Per germline, CDR1 LNHDA and CDR2 SQIVND (reference sequence). This CDR3 is built from 14 residues. Trimming took 3 bases from V and 3 from J, leaving 11 bases between them. The CDR3 is CASSIRQGHTEAFF. In DNA form, the CDR3 reads TGTGCCAGTAGTATCCGGCAGGGGCACACTGAAGCTTTCTTT.

The chain combines TRBV19 with TRBJ1-4; no clear D gene. V was pared by 4 bases and J by 13 bases, with 16 bases between. The CDR3 is 13 amino acids. CDR1 is LNHDA, CDR2 SQIVND, per germline (reference sequence). The CDR3 loop is CASSTTPPERLFF. The CDR3 DNA reads as TGTGCCAGTAGTACGACACCGCCCGAGAGACTGTTTTTT.

The chain uses TRBV7-2 and TRBJ2-1; the match to TRBD2 covers 8 bases. This CDR3 has 16 amino acids. Trimming removed 1 base from V and 10 bases from J; junction bases left unmatched: 12. Germline V lookup: CDR1 SGHTA, CDR2 FQGNSA. The CDR3 loop is CASSLGQRGPTGEQFF. The CDR3 nucleotides read TGTGCCAGCAGCTTAGGACAGCGGGGGCCGACCGGGGAGCAGTTCTTC.

V and J are TRBV28 and TRBJ1-4, with 7 bases that match TRBD1. CDR1 and CDR2 from the germline V gene are MDHEN and SYDVKM. V was clipped by 4 bases and J by 7 bases; unmatched bases: 15. The CDR3 is 17 residues long. CDR3 in amino acids: CASSSDYNRGVGEKLFF. The CDR3 bases are TGTGCCAGCAGTTCCGATTACAACAGGGGTGTTGGTGAAAAACTGTTTTTT.

This clone was counted only a few times. J is TRBJ1-5 and V is TRBV25-1; D possibly corresponds to TRBD1 (5 bases). V gave up 2 bases and J gave up 4 bases, with 9 bases separating them. Germline V lookup: CDR1 MGHDK, CDR2 SYGVNS. The CDR3 extends over 14 amino acids. The CDR3 sequence is CASSEGGGNQPQHF. For the CDR3, the DNA is TGTGCCAGCAGTGAAGGGGGAGGGAATCAGCCCCAGCATTTT.

The gene calls are TRBV19 and TRBJ2-3, with D perhaps matching TRBD1 (5 bases). Germline lookup yields CDR1 LNHDA and CDR2 SQIVND (reference sequence). CDR3 length: 15 residues. Deletions cut 7 bases from V and 0 bases from J, with 14 bases between. The CDR3 sequence: CASKDTPTSTDTQYF. CDR3 in DNA: TGTGCCAGTAAGGACACCCCCACTAGCACAGATACGCAGTATTTT.

The chain couples TRBV19 to TRBJ2-5, with 7 bases matching TRBD1. Germline-derived CDR1 and CDR2 are LNHDA and SQIVND (reference sequence). The CDR3 runs to 15 residues. J gave up 2 bases and V 6 bases, and 9 bases lay outside the gene matches. The CDR3 bases are TGTGCCAGTAGAGATAAAGGGGGCGGACAAGAGACCCAGTACTTC. Translation gives CASRDKGGGQETQYF. Looking up the rest from reference TRBV19 and TRBJ2-5 gives the full variable domain: DGGITQSPKYLFRKEGQNVTLSCEQNLNHDAMYWYRQDPGQGLRLIYYSQIVNDFQKGDIAEGYSVSREKKESFPLTVTSAQKNPTAFYLCASRDKGGGQETQYFGPGTRLLVL.

In its sample, this clone was seen a few times. V usage is TRBV18 and J usage is TRBJ1-5; maybe TRBD1 (5 bases). V shed 0 bases and J shed 3 bases, with 9 bases lying between them. The CDR3 has 15 residues. In germline, CDR1 is KGHSH, CDR2 LQKENI. The CDR3 reads CASSPPQGYNQPQHF. The CDR3 DNA reads TGTGCCAGCTCACCACCTCAGGGCTACAATCAGCCCCAGCATTTT.

This chain connects TRBV19 to TRBJ1-5; D gene unclear. Germline lookup yields CDR1 LNHDA and CDR2 SQIVND (reference sequence). The CDR3 length is 15 residues. Trimming pared 3 bases from V and 0 bases from J, leaving 9 bases between. The CDR3: CASSIGVISNQPQHF. The DNA for the CDR3 is TGTGCCAGTAGTATCGGGGTTATTAGCAATCAGCCCCAGCATTTT.

The chain links TRBV10-2 to TRBJ2-1; 8 bases are a match to TRBD1. The V segment lost 3 bases and the J segment 14 bases; nucleotides outside the gene matches: 6. Germline assignment: CDR1 WSHSY and CDR2 SAAADI. CDR3 size: 12 residues. The CDR3 region is CASSDSETGEFF. The CDR3 DNA is TGCGCCAGCAGTGACTCCGAGACAGGGGAGTTCTTC.

About this clone: One junction end does not reproduce the germline sequence, and a read error may be involved. The chain links TRBV15 to TRBJ1-2, with TRBD1 as a possible D gene (5 bases). The CDR3 sequence is 15 residues long. CDR1 is LNHNV and CDR2 is YYDKDF in the germline V gene (reference sequence). CDR3 protein: CATSRVRGGGYGNTF. The DNA of the CDR3 is TGTGCCACCAGCAGAGTGAGGGGAGGAGGTTATGGCAACACCTTC.